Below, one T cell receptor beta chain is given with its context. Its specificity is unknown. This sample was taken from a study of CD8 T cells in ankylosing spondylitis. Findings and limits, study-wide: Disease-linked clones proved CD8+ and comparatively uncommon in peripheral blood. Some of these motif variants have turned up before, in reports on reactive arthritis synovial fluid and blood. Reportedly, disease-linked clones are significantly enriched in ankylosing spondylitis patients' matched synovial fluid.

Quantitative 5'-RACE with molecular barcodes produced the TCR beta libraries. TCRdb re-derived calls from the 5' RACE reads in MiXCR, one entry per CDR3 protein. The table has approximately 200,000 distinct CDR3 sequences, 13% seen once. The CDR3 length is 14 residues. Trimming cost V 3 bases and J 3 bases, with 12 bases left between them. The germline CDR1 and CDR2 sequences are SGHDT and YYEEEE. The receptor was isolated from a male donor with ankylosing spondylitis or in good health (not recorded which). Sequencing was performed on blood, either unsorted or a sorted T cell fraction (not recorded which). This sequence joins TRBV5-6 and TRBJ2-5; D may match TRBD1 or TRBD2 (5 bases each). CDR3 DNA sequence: TGTGCCAGCAGCTGGGGACGGGGCGAAGAGACCCAGTACTTC. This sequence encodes CASSWGRGEETQYF.